These 14 T cell receptor beta chains were all obtained from the same sample, sequenced in a study of radiotherapy plus CTLA-4 blockade in lung cancer. Generated by immunoSEQ multiplex PCR, the TCRdb table keeps only in-frame clones and is missing some. The sample records roughly 80,000 clones, over 70% being singletons. This sample comprised peripheral blood, obtained from a patient treated with radiotherapy plus ipilimumab. Every receptor here comes from a human donor with non-small cell lung cancer who had a partial response to radiotherapy plus ipilimumab. Some clones in this sample may be carry-over from other donors' samples.

The chain has TRBV5-1 and TRBJ2-5; 8 bases fit TRBD2. The J segment lost 5 bases and the V segment lost 2 bases, leaving 11 bases of the junction unmatched. CDR3 length equals 16 residues. Looked up from germline, CDR1 is SGHRS and CDR2 is YFSETQ. CDR3 protein: CASSLLAAATGETQYF. Written as DNA, the CDR3 is TGCGCCAGCAGCTTACTAGCGGCGGCTACGGGGGAGACCCAGTACTTC.

Only one count was recorded for this clone. V and J are TRBV14 and TRBJ2-1; 13 bases line up with TRBD2. CDR3 size: 17 residues. Looked up from germline, CDR1 is SGHDN and CDR2 is FVKESK. After removal of 1 base from V and 2 bases from J, the junction contained 2 bases not matched to a gene. CDR3 sequence: CASSQGGLAGTYNEQFF. The CDR3 nucleotides read TGTGCCAGCAGCCAAGGGGGACTAGCGGGGACCTACAATGAGCAGTTCTTC.

V gene TRBV5-6 combines with J gene TRBJ1-1; weak D call: TRBD1 (5 bases). CDR1 and CDR2 (germline): SGHDT, YYEEEE. The CDR3 consists of 13 residues. The V end lost 3 bases, the J end lost 10 bases, and 16 bases lay between the germline ends. The CDR3 sequence is CASSSYGTSGAFF. The CDR3, as DNA: TGTGCCAGCAGCTCTTATGGGACTTCTGGAGCTTTCTTT. Complete variable domain (other parts from reference TRBV5-6 and TRBJ1-1): DAGVTQSPTHLIKTRGQQVTLRCSPKSGHDTVSWYQQALGQGPQFIFQYYEEEERQRGNFPDRFSGHQFPNYSSELNVNALLLGDSALYLCASSSYGTSGAFFGQGTRLTVV.

J is TRBJ1-1 and V is TRBV27, with D possibly matching TRBD1 (5 bases). V was pared by 7 bases and J by 4 bases, with 19 bases between. CDR3 size: 15 residues. CDR1 and CDR2 from the germline V gene are MNHEY and SMNVEV (reference sequence). The CDR3 nucleotides read TGTGCCAGCAAGAGGCAGGGAGGTAGGGTCACTGAAGCTTTCTTT. Protein product: CASKRQGGRVTEAFF.

This chain joins TRBV9 and TRBJ2-5; 7 positions agree with TRBD1. TRBJ2-7 matches the DNA end more closely, so the J call is doubtful. The CDR3 runs to 15 residues. Germline lookup yields CDR1 SGDLS and CDR2 YYNGEE. CDR3 residues: CASSVGDSSSYEQYF. DNA for the CDR3: TGTGCCAGCAGCGTAGGGGACAGCAGCTCCTACGAGCAGTACTTC.

The chain joins TRBV7-2 to TRBJ1-1, with TRBD1 matching over 7 bases. CDR1 SGHTA and CDR2 FQGNSA come from the germline V gene. Unmatched junction bases numbered 8, after V lost 1 base and J lost 0 bases. The CDR3 runs 17 residues. The CDR3 protein is CASSLVSTGSMNTEAFF. The CDR3 region has the DNA TGTGCCAGCAGCTTAGTTTCGACAGGGAGCATGAACACTGAAGCTTTCTTT.

This rearrangement joins TRBV2 to TRBJ1-2, with TRBD1 identical over 8 bases. Germline trimming cut 7 bases from V and 11 bases from J; bases unmatched to any gene: 9. Germline assignment: CDR1 SNHLY and CDR2 FYNNEI. This CDR3 is 12 amino acids long. DNA of the CDR3: TGTGCCAGCACCGGGGACAGGCCACTGTACACCTTC. Translated, it gives CASTGDRPLYTF.

This chain links TRBV21-1 with TRBJ2-1; TRBD1, the table's D call, was not compared with the DNA. TRBV21-1 is a pseudogene segment. The CDR3 consists of 20 residues. The CDR3 sequence: CASSKFRGPGTGKAYNEQFF. The CDR3 DNA reads as TGTGCCAGCAGCAAATTTCGAGGGCCCGGGACAGGGAAGGCCTACAATGAGCAGTTCTTC.

The genes are TRBV9 and TRBJ1-5, with D perhaps matching TRBD1 (5 bases). From germline, CDR1 is SGDLS and CDR2 YYNGEE. V was clipped by 3 bases and J by 3 bases, with 13 bases between them. CDR3 length: 15 residues. The DNA for the CDR3 is TGTGCCAGCAGCGCCAGTACAGGAGTCAATCAGCCCCAGCATTTT. Its protein product is CASSASTGVNQPQHF.

V is TRBV19 and J is TRBJ2-1; D perhaps matches TRBD2 (6 bases). Trimming left V 6 bases short and J 2 bases short, with 20 bases between. The CDR3 totals 17 residues. CDR1 is LNHDA, CDR2 SQIVND, per germline (reference sequence). CDR3 protein: CASRGGLGVSTYNEQFF. CDR3 coding DNA: TGTGCCAGTAGGGGGGGTTTGGGGGTCAGCACCTACAATGAGCAGTTCTTC.

This chain connects TRBV5-8 to TRBJ1-5; tentative D call: TRBD1 (5 bases). The V and J ends lost 4 bases and 4 bases respectively, with 12 bases between them. Germline CDR1 SGHTS, CDR2 YDEGEE. The CDR3 length is 14 residues. The CDR3 loop reads CASSQWGGNQPQHF. As DNA, the CDR3 is TGTGCCAGCAGCCAGTGGGGGGGGAATCAGCCCCAGCATTTT.

The CDR3 bases are TGTGCCAGCAGTGAATACGTGGGACTCCACTCCTACAATGAGCAGTTCTTC. Amino acids: CASSEYVGLHSYNEQFF. The J gene is TRBJ2-1, the V gene TRBV6-1; tentatively, D is TRBD2 (6 bases). The CDR3 length is 17 residues. Germline V gene sequence: CDR1 MNHNS, CDR2 SASEGT. Trimming pared 2 bases from V and 0 bases from J, leaving 14 bases between.

CDR3 sequence reads: CASSERTGENTEAFF. For the CDR3, the DNA is TGTGCCAGCAGTGAAAGGACAGGGGAAAACACTGAAGCTTTCTTT. This chain connects TRBV5-4 to TRBJ1-1; 9 bases line up with TRBD1. In germline, CDR1 is SGHNT, CDR2 YYREEE (reference sequence). This CDR3 has 15 amino acids. V lost 5 bases, J lost 2 bases, and 7 bases stayed unmatched.

The chain combines TRBV10-2 with TRBJ2-7; 10 nucleotides line up with TRBD1. Losses at the gene ends were 6 bases for V and 5 bases for J; bases not matched to a gene: 10. This CDR3 is 15 amino acids long. Germline loops: CDR1 WSHSY, CDR2 SAAADI. In DNA form, the CDR3 reads TGCGCCAGCAGGGGGACAGGGGAGCAACCCCACGAGCAGTACTTC. Amino acid sequence: CASRGTGEQPHEQYF.